Listed below are T cell receptor beta chains from one sample, sequenced in a study of monozygotic twins with cystic fibrosis. TCRdb's copy holds only in-frame clones and misses some; the assay was immunoSEQ multiplex PCR. The sample has around 34,000 clones; under 70% are singletons. The sequencing input was blood. Every receptor here comes from a girl aged 10 to 17 with cystic fibrosis. Each CDR3 is given with its conserved first and last residue. D genes are given only for firm matches. Where a row states a size, it is once, few, many or the class of an expanded clone; other rows omit it.

CASSEYRPPSGSGELFF	TGTGCCAGCAGTGAATATAGACCCCCTTCGGGGTCCGGGGAGCTGTTTTTT	-	-	TRBJ2-2	TRBV25-1
CASSIHGTLPPEQYF	TGTGCCAGCAGTATCCACGGAACCCTACCCCCCGAGCAGTACTTC	-	-	TRBJ2-7	TRBV27
CASSLRPAGNTIYF	TGTGCCAGCAGCTTGAGGCCAGCTGGAAACACCATATATTTT	-	-	TRBJ1-3	TRBV5-6
CASSRDPVVLNTEAFF	TGTGCCAGCTCACGGGATCCTGTGGTGTTGAACACTGAAGCTTTCTTT	-	-	TRBJ1-1	TRBV18
CASSFGGRGNQPQHF	TGTGCCAGCAGCTTCGGCGGGAGAGGGAATCAGCCCCAGCATTTT	-	-	TRBJ1-5	TRBV5-6
CASSSPGGGNTIYF	TGTGCCAGCAGTTCCCCAGGGGGCGGAAACACCATATATTTT	TRBD1	-	TRBJ1-3	TRBV28
CASSDLGSGRETQYF	TGTGCCAGCAGCGACCTGGGGTCCGGGAGGGAGACCCAGTACTTC	TRBD2	-	TRBJ2-5	TRBV7-2
CASSPGGQGGWTNEKLFF	TGTGCCAGCAGTCCTGGAGGACAGGGGGGATGGACTAATGAAAAACTGTTTTTT	TRBD1	-	TRBJ1-4	TRBV27
CASSAGGTNYGYTF	TGTGCCAGCAGCGCGGGCGGGACCAACTATGGCTACACCTTC	-	once	TRBJ1-2	TRBV9
CASSPQNTGELFF	TGCGCCAGCAGCCCACAGAACACCGGGGAGCTGTTTTTT	-	-	TRBJ2-2	TRBV4-1
CATSRDGNTGELFF	TGTGCCACCAGCAGAGATGGGAACACCGGGGAGCTGTTTTTT	-	-	TRBJ2-2	TRBV15
CASRESFNYGYTF	TGTGCCAGTAGGGAGTCCTTTAACTATGGCTACACCTTC	-	few	TRBJ1-2	TRBV28
CSVGSGEEHTF	TGCAGCGTTGGGTCTGGGGAGGAACACACCTTC	-	-	TRBJ1-2	TRBV29-1
CASSFGGRETQYF	TGTGCCAGCAGCTTTGGGGGCAGAGAGACCCAGTACTTC	-	-	TRBJ2-5	TRBV7-6
CATSRDGNEKLFF	TGTGCCACCAGCAGAGACGGTAATGAAAAACTGTTTTTT	-	-	TRBJ1-4	TRBV15
CASSAPETNNQPQHF	TGTGCCAGCAGCGCCCCCGAGACAAACAATCAGCCCCAGCATTTT	-	-	TRBJ1-5	TRBV11-2
CASSQSGQVSYEQYF	TGCGCCAGCAGCCAATCGGGACAGGTGAGCTACGAGCAGTACTTC	TRBD1	-	TRBJ2-7	TRBV4-1
CASSQAAGSTDTQYF	TGCGCCAGCAGCCAGGCGGCTGGCAGCACAGATACGCAGTATTTT	-	-	TRBJ2-3	TRBV4-3
CASTSVSGNTEAFF	TGTGCCAGCACCTCGGTCTCGGGGAACACTGAAGCTTTCTTT	-	-	TRBJ1-1	TRBV2
CASTGGMREQYF	TGTGCCAGCACCGGGGGGATGCGGGAGCAGTACTTC	TRBD2	-	TRBJ2-7	TRBV6-5
CASSQDHGTEGYTF	TGTGCCAGCAGCCAAGATCATGGGACAGAAGGCTACACCTTC	TRBD1	few	TRBJ1-2	TRBV4-2
CASSSLAGGYEQYF	TGTGCCAGCTCGAGCCTAGCGGGAGGATACGAGCAGTACTTC	TRBD2	-	TRBJ2-7	TRBV6-1
CASSLGGWETQYF	TGTGCCAGCAGCTTAGGGGGGTGGGAGACCCAGTACTTC	-	-	TRBJ2-5	TRBV7-2
CAWSRRGGRDTEAFF	TGTGCCTGGAGTCGACGAGGGGGTAGGGACACTGAAGCTTTCTTT	-	-	TRBJ1-1	TRBV30
CASSPPDLGYGYTF	TGTGCCAGCAGCCCGCCTGACTTGGGTTATGGCTACACCTTC	-	-	TRBJ1-2	TRBV5-4
CASSQDLDRTRYGALDEQYF	TGTGCCAGCAGCCAAGATCTGGACCGGACCCGATACGGGGCCTTGGACGAGCAGTACTTC	-	-	TRBJ2-7	TRBV4-2
CASSKRDRMNYGYTF	TGTGCCAGTAGCAAGAGGGACAGGATGAACTATGGCTACACCTTC	TRBD1	once	TRBJ1-2	TRBV19
CSVELLRTSGSSEQFF	TGCAGCGTTGAACTACTCCGGACTAGCGGGAGCAGTGAGCAGTTCTTC	TRBD2	-	TRBJ2-1	TRBV29-1